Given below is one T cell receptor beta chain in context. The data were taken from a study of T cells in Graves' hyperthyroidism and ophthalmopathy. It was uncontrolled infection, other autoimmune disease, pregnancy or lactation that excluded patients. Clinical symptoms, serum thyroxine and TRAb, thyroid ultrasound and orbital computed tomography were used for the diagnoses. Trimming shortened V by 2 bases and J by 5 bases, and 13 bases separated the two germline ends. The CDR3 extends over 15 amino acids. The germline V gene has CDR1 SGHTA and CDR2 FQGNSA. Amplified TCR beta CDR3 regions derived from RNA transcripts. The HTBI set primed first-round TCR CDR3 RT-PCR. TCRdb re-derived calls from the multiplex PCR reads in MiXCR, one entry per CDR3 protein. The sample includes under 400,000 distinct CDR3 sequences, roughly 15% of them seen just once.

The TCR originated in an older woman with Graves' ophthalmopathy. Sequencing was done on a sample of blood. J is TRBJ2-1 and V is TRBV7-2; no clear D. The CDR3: CASSLSGIINNEQFF. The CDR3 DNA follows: TGTGCCAGCAGCTTATCGGGTATAATAAACAATGAGCAGTTCTTC.